This T cell receptor beta chain was sequenced for a study of T cell responses to AZD1222 COVID-19 vaccine. A word on this clone: The antigen remains unidentified.

The protocol was immunoSEQ multiplex PCR, while the TCRdb copy is restricted to in-frame clones and leaves out a portion. The table records 200,000 to 300,000 clones, 90% to 95% of them present only once. Study results and caveats: Donors in the cohort were predominantly white British and more often female, and clonal diversity was possibly underestimated. Increased Spike-specific TCR breadth and depth were observed after two AZD1222 doses. Nearly half of spike-specific TCRs reportedly target variant regions that are unmutated in the B.1.351 and B.1.1.7 variants. The study identified only 6 or 7 AZD1222 recipients as seropositive at baseline.

From germline, CDR1 is SGHKS and CDR2 YYEKEE (reference sequence). CDR3 length equals 13 residues. V was cut by 0 bases and J by 1 base, with 4 bases left in between. Source: peripheral blood, taken on day 0 of AZD1222 vaccination. J is TRBJ1-1 and V is TRBV5-5; D ambiguous. The sequence was collected from an adult in good health. CDR3 loop: CASSLDRNTEAFF. In DNA, the CDR3 is TGTGCCAGCAGCTTGGACAGGAACACTGAAGCTTTCTTT.